This T cell receptor (beta chain) was profiled in a study of cytomegalovirus exposure and HLA in healthy donors. Whole-study results and caveats: Across donors, sequencing depth was assumed by presence/absence analyses to be roughly uniform. Under in vitro conditions, three CMV-associated chains were confirmed as specific for CMV antigens. Most CMV-associated TCR beta chains appeared HLA-restricted in a later analysis.

Sampled while nominally healthy, donors likely had unrecorded immune exposures. As concerns this clone: The antigen is unknown.

Vbeta (60) and Jbeta (13) primers were used in the PCR. Clones were read by immunoSEQ multiplex PCR, and TCRdb kept only the in-frame ones, dropping some. Of roughly 100,000 clones listed, over 75% were seen once; the top ten hold 6% to 8%. The CDR3 contains 14 residues. The trim removed 4 bases at V and 5 bases at J, leaving 5 bases unmatched. Germline V CDR1 and CDR2: SEHNR, FQNEAQ (reference sequence). This sequence originates from a man aged 25 to 45 in good health and CMV-seropositive. V is TRBV7-9 and J is TRBJ2-1, with TRBD1 matching 7 bases. The sample taken for sequencing was PBMCs. CDR3 sequence reads: CASSSVRGNNEQFF. The CDR3 DNA follows: TGTGCCAGCAGCTCAGTCAGGGGGAACAATGAGCAGTTCTTC.